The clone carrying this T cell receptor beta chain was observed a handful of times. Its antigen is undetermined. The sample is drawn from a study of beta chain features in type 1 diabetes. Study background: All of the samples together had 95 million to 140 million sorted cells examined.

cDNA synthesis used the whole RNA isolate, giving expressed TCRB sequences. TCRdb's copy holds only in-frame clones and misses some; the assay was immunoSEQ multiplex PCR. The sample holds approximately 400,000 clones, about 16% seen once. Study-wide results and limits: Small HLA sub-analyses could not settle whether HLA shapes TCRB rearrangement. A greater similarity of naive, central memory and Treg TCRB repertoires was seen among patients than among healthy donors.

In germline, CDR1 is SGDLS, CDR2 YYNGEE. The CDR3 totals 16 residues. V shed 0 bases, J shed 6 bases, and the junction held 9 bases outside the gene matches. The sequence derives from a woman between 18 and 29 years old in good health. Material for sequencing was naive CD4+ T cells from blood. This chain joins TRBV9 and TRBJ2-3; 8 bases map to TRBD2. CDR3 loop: CASSVAPAGDGDTQYF. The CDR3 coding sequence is TGTGCCAGCAGCGTAGCACCAGCGGGAGATGGGGATACGCAGTATTTT.